The clone carrying this T cell receptor (beta chain) showed up just once. Its antigen is not identified. Profiled with immunoSEQ multiplex PCR; TCRdb holds only in-frame clones, not every one. The repertoire holds 60,000 or so clones, with 80% to 90% as singletons. Germline V gene data show CDR1 as KGHSH and CDR2 as LQKENI. The CDR3 runs 15 residues. Trimming took 3 bases from V and 0 from J, leaving 9 bases between them. These data originate in a study of OX40 agonist ivuxolimab in advanced cancers. Study-wide points: Partial responders at 0.1-3.0 mg/kg showed near-lowest clonal expansion.

The V and J genes are TRBV18 and TRBJ1-3; D is unresolved. Material: CD4+ or CD8+ T cells sorted from blood, obtained in a trial of the OX40 agonist ivuxolimab. This receptor was obtained from an adult with an advanced solid tumor such as melanoma, head and neck, liver or kidney cancer. CDR3 sequence: CASSPSSGSGNTIYF. CDR3 bases: TGTGCCAGCTCACCCTCATCGGGCTCTGGAAACACCATATATTTT.